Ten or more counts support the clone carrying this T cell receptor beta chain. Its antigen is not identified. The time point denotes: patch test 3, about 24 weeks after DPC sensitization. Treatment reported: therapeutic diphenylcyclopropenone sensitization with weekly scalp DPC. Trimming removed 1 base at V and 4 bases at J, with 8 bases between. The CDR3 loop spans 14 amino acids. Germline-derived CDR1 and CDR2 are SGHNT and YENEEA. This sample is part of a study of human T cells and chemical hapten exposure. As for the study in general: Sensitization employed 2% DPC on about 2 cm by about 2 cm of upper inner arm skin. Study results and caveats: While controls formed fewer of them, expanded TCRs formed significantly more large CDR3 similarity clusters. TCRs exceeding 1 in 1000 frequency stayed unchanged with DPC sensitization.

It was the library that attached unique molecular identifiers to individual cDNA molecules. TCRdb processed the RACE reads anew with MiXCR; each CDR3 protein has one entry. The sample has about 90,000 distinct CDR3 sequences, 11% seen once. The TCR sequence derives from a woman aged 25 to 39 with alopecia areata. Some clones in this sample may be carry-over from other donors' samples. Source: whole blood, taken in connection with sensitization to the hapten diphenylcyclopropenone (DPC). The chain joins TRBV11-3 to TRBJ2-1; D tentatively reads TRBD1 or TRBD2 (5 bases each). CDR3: CASSLGREYNEQFF. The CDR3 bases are TGTGCCAGCAGCTTAGGCAGGGAGTACAATGAGCAGTTCTTC.